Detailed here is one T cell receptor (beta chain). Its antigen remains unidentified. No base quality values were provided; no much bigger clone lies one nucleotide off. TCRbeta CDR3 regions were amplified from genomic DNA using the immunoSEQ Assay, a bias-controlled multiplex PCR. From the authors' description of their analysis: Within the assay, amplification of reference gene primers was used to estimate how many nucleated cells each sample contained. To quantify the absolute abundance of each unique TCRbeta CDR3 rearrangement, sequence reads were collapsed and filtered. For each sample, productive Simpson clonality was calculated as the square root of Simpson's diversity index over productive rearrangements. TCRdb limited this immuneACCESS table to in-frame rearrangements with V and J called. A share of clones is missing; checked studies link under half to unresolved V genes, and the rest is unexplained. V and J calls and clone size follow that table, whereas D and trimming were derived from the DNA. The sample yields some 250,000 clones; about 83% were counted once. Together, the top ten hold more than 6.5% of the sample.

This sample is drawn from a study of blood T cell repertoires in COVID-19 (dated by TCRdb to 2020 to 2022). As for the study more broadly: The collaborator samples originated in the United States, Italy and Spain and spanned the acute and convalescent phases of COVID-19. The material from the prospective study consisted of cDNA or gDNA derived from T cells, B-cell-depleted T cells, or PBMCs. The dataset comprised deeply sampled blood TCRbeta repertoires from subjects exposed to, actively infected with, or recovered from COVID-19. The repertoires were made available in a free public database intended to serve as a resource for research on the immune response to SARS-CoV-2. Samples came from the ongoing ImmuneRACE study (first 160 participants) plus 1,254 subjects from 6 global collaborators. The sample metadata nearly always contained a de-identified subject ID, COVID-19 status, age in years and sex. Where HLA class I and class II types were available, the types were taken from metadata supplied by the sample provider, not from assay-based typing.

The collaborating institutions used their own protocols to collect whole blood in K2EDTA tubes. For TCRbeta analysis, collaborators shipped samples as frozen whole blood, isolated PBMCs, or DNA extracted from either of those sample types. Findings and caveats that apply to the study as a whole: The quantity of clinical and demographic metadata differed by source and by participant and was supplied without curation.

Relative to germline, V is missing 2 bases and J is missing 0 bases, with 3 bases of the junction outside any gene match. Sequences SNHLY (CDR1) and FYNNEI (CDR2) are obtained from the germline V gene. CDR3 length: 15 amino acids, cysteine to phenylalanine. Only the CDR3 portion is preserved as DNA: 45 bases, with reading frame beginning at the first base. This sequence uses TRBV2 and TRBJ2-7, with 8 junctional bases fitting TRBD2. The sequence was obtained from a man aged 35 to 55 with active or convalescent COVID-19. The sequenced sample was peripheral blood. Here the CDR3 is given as CASSETGGSSYEQYF. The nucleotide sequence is TGTGCCAGCAGTGAAACGGGGGGGAGCTCCTACGAGCAGTACTTC.